These 32 T cell receptor beta chains share one sample of origin, sequenced in a study of CD8 T cell repertoires and HIV-1 epitope variants. The table came from immunoSEQ multiplex PCR; TCRdb's copy has only in-frame clones and leaves some out. There are more than 85,000 clones in the sample; roughly 77% occur only once, and about a quarter lies in the top ten. The sample was uncultured baseline CD8+ T cells from peripheral blood mononuclear cells (PBMCs). These receptors were taken from a male donor with HIV.

The genes are TRBV5-1 and TRBJ2-1; D may be TRBD1 (6 bases). The CDR3 loop spans 14 amino acids. CDR1 SGHRS and CDR2 YFSETQ come from the germline V gene. V lost 0 bases, J lost 9 bases, and 13 bases lay in between. CDR3 sequence reads: CASSLVQGGGEQFF. CDR3 DNA sequence: TGCGCCAGCAGCTTGGTACAGGGTGGAGGTGAGCAGTTCTTC.

This clone was seen many times. The sample has other DNA sequences that encode this CDR3 too. The V and J genes are TRBV5-6 and TRBJ2-6, with D unclear. The CDR3 is 15 residues long. From germline, CDR1 is SGHDT and CDR2 YYEEEE. The V and J ends lost 5 bases and 3 bases respectively, with 12 bases between them. The CDR3 coding sequence is TGTGCCAGCAGACTTGGGATAAGTGGGGCCAACGTCCTGACTTTC. It yields the protein CASRLGISGANVLTF. Combining the CDR3 with reference TRBV5-6 and TRBJ2-6 gives the whole variable domain DAGVTQSPTHLIKTRGQQVTLRCSPKSGHDTVSWYQQALGQGPQFIFQYYEEEERQRGNFPDRFSGHQFPNYSSELNVNALLLGDSALYLCASRLGISGANVLTFGAGSRLTVL.

This chain connects TRBV29-1 to TRBJ1-2, with D uncertain. CDR1 SQVTM and CDR2 ANQGSEA come from the germline V gene. V lost 2 bases to trimming and J lost 4 bases, with 17 bases between them. The CDR3 sequence is 15 residues long. The CDR3 DNA follows: TGCAGCGTTGAACCCCCGGAGACATCCAGCTATGGCTACACCTTC. It is translated as CSVEPPETSSYGYTF. Looking up the rest from reference TRBV29-1 and TRBJ1-2 gives the full variable domain: SAVISQKPSRDICQRGTSLTIQCQVDSQVTMMFWYRQQPGQSLTLIATANQGSEATYESGFVIDKFPISRPNLTFSTLTVSNMSPEDSSIYLCSVEPPETSSYGYTFGSGTRLTVV.

The chain carries TRBV28 and TRBJ2-7; 11 positions agree with TRBD1. The CDR3 loop spans 14 amino acids. Trimming at V came to 8 bases and at J to 6 bases, leaving 9 bases not matched to a gene. Looked up from germline, CDR1 is MDHEN and CDR2 is SYDVKM. CDR3: CASAHRDRGSEQYF. As DNA, the CDR3 is TGTGCCAGCGCTCACCGGGACAGGGGGAGCGAGCAGTACTTC.

The chain links TRBV28 to TRBJ2-7; tentatively, D is TRBD1 (5 bases). The V and J ends lost 4 bases and 3 bases respectively, with 10 bases between them. The germline CDR1 and CDR2 sequences are MDHEN and SYDVKM. The CDR3 is 13 residues long. CDR3 sequence: CASSSRDSYEQYF. CDR3 nucleotides: TGTGCCAGCAGTTCCCGAGACAGCTACGAGCAGTACTTC.

The chain joins TRBV6-8 to TRBJ2-2; maybe TRBD2 (7 bases). V was pared by 7 bases and J by 3 bases, with 15 bases between. The germline V gene has CDR1 MNHGY and CDR2 SAAAGT. This CDR3 is 15 amino acids long. CDR3 loop: CASTGGPSYTGELFF. The CDR3 bases are TGTGCCAGCACCGGGGGGCCCTCTTACACCGGGGAGCTGTTTTTT.

V gene TRBV5-1 combines with J gene TRBJ2-7; tentatively, D is TRBD2 (6 bases). Germline V CDR1 and CDR2: SGHRS, YFSETQ. The CDR3 spans 13 residues. Trimming stripped 4 bases from V and 1 base from J, with 9 bases between. CDR3 amino acids: CASSRGLSYEQYF. The CDR3 bases are TGCGCCAGCAGCCGGGGACTTTCCTACGAGCAGTACTTC.

This clone was found a few times. The V and J genes are TRBV9 and TRBJ2-5; D not resolved. Germline V gene data show CDR1 as SGDLS and CDR2 as YYNGEE. V was clipped by 3 bases and J by 4 bases, with 22 bases between them. This CDR3 is built from 17 residues. CDR3 protein: CASSARPGVSPGETQYF. In DNA, the CDR3 is TGTGCCAGCAGCGCACGCCCTGGAGTTTCCCCCGGAGAGACCCAGTACTTC.

The chain joins TRBV6-5 to TRBJ2-7; D is unclear. The CDR3 covers 12 residues. Trimming stripped 6 bases from V and 7 bases from J, with 13 bases between. Germline V CDR1 and CDR2: MNHEY, SVGAGI. CDR3 nucleotide sequence: TGTGCCAGCAGCGCCGCTGGGTATGAGCAGTACTTC. Residues: CASSAAGYEQYF.

This CDR3 is CASSYSGTSYEQYF. CDR3 nucleotide sequence: TGTGCCAGCAGTTACTCTGGGACTAGCTACGAGCAGTACTTC. The chain combines TRBV6-6 with TRBJ2-7; 8 nucleotides align to TRBD2. V lost 0 bases, J lost 3 bases, and 1 base stayed unmatched. Germline CDR1 and CDR2: MNHNY and SVGAGI (reference sequence). The CDR3 runs to 14 residues.

This clone was seen once. The genes are TRBV6-6 and TRBJ1-2; 9 positions match TRBD1. Germline V gene data show CDR1 as MNHNY and CDR2 as SVGAGI (reference sequence). There are 14 residues in the CDR3. With V trimmed by 6 bases and J by 4 bases, 6 bases remained unmatched. CDR3 sequence (DNA): TGTGCCAGCAGGGGGACAGGGCTGGGCTATGGCTACACCTTC. Encoded protein: CASRGTGLGYGYTF.

This sequence joins TRBV19 and TRBJ1-1, with TRBD1 as a possible D gene (5 bases). CDR3 size: 14 residues. CDR1 and CDR2 (germline): LNHDA, SQIVND (reference sequence). Trimming left V 6 bases short and J 0 bases short, with 11 bases between. Here the CDR3 DNA reads TGTGCCAGTAGCCACGGGGGTATGAACACTGAAGCTTTCTTT. Encoded protein: CASSHGGMNTEAFF.

This clone was counted a single time. The rearrangement uses TRBV30 and TRBJ1-1, with TRBD1 matching over 9 bases. The CDR3 covers 15 residues. With V trimmed by 1 base and J by 1 base, 4 bases remained unmatched. The germline gives CDR1 GTSNPN, CDR2 SVGIG (reference sequence). The CDR3 here is CAWSEWGQGNTEAFF. The DNA for the CDR3 is TGTGCCTGGAGTGAGTGGGGACAGGGGAACACTGAAGCTTTCTTT. The full variable domain, its missing parts supplied by reference TRBV30 and TRBJ1-1, is SQTIHQWPATLVQPVGSPLSLECTVEGTSNPNLYWYRQAAGRGLQLLFYSVGIGQISSEVPQNLSASRPQDRQFILSSKKLLLSDSGFYLCAWSEWGQGNTEAFFGQGTRLTVV.

V is TRBV5-6 and J is TRBJ2-7; D is uncertain. The CDR3 is made up of 14 amino acids. Germline V gene sequence: CDR1 SGHDT, CDR2 YYEEEE. Trimming left V 0 bases short and J 2 bases short, with 9 bases between. The CDR3 DNA reads TGTGCCAGCAGCTTGGAGAACATTCCCTACGAGCAGTACTTC. Translating gives CASSLENIPYEQYF. The full variable domain, with the rest looked up from reference TRBV5-6 and TRBJ2-7, is DAGVTQSPTHLIKTRGQQVTLRCSPKSGHDTVSWYQQALGQGPQFIFQYYEEEERQRGNFPDRFSGHQFPNYSSELNVNALLLGDSALYLCASSLENIPYEQYFGPGTRLTVT.

The chain joins TRBV5-1 to TRBJ1-2, with 8 bases lining up with TRBD1. After removal of 4 bases from V and 2 bases from J, the junction contained 10 bases not matched to a gene. This CDR3 is 16 amino acids long. CDR1 is SGHRS, CDR2 YFSETQ, per germline. Here the CDR3 reads CASSRDPTGANYGYTF. CDR3 bases: TGCGCCAGCAGCCGAGACCCGACAGGGGCCAACTATGGCTACACCTTC.

The V call is TRBV30, the J call TRBJ2-5; D gene unclear. The CDR3 totals 10 residues. Germline V CDR1 and CDR2: GTSNPN, SVGIG (reference sequence). The ends were cut back, 3 bases at V and 5 bases at J, with 4 bases in the middle. CDR3 in amino acids: CAWRAETQYF. The DNA of the CDR3 is TGTGCCTGGAGGGCGGAGACCCAGTACTTC.

This chain uses TRBV27 with TRBJ2-6, with D tentatively TRBD1 or TRBD2 (6 bases each). Trimming left V 3 bases short and J 4 bases short, with 10 bases between. Germline CDR1 is MNHEY and CDR2 is SMNVEV (reference sequence). The CDR3 totals 15 residues. CDR3 in amino acids: CASSFGGQGANVLTF. Here the CDR3 DNA reads TGTGCCAGCAGTTTTGGGGGGCAAGGGGCCAACGTCCTGACTTTC.

Only a few counts were recorded for this clone. The V gene is TRBV18, the J gene TRBJ1-2; 7 bases map to TRBD1. This CDR3 has 14 residues. Germline lookup yields CDR1 KGHSH and CDR2 LQKENI. V dropped 3 bases and J dropped 5; count of bases not matched to a gene: 6. CDR3 amino acids: CASSPRQGDYGYTF. CDR3 DNA sequence: TGTGCCAGCTCACCTCGACAGGGTGATTATGGCTACACCTTC.

This clone was found once. The rearrangement links TRBV5-4 to TRBJ2-7; 7 nucleotides align to TRBD2. The germline CDR1 and CDR2 sequences are SGHNT and YYREEE (reference sequence). CDR3 length equals 16 residues. V lost 0 bases to trimming and J lost 3 bases; unmatched junction nucleotides: 9. CDR3 sequence: CASSLAGGSPYYEQYF. The CDR3, as DNA: TGTGCCAGCAGCTTGGCCGGCGGGAGCCCCTACTACGAGCAGTACTTC.

The chain combines TRBV28 with TRBJ1-5; D is perhaps TRBD1 (5 bases). V lost 4 bases to trimming and J lost 3 bases, with 22 bases between them. The germline CDR1 and CDR2 sequences are MDHEN and SYDVKM. The CDR3 is made up of 18 amino acids. CDR3 region: CASSYSRSGTRNNQPQHF. CDR3 in DNA: TGTGCCAGCAGTTATAGCCGATCCGGGACGCGGAACAATCAGCCCCAGCATTTT. The full variable domain, rest sourced from reference TRBV28 and TRBJ1-5, is DVKVTQSSRYLVKRTGEKVFLECVQDMDHENMFWYRQDPGLGLRLIYFSYDVKMKEKGDIPEGYSVSREKKERFSLILESASTNQTSMYLCASSYSRSGTRNNQPQHFGDGTRLSIL.

The V call is TRBV29-1, the J call TRBJ1-4, with D uncertain. The CDR3 consists of 13 residues. V was pared by 6 bases and J by 7 bases, with 15 bases between. Germline CDR1 and CDR2: SQVTM and ANQGSEA. The DNA of the CDR3 is TGCAGCGTACGATGGGGTTTCGGTGAAAAACTGTTTTTT. The encoded protein is CSVRWGFGEKLFF. The whole variable domain, filled in from reference TRBV29-1 and TRBJ1-4, reads SAVISQKPSRDICQRGTSLTIQCQVDSQVTMMFWYRQQPGQSLTLIATANQGSEATYESGFVIDKFPISRPNLTFSTLTVSNMSPEDSSIYLCSVRWGFGEKLFFGSGTQLSVL.

CDR3 coding DNA: TGTGCCTGGAGAGGGACAGGGGTAGAGACCCAGTACTTC. This encodes CAWRGTGVETQYF. The gene calls are TRBV30 and TRBJ2-5; 10 bases map to TRBD1. Germline V gene sequence: CDR1 GTSNPN, CDR2 SVGIG (reference sequence). J was trimmed by 4 bases and V by 3 bases; bases with no gene match: 2. The CDR3 sequence is 13 residues long.

The chain joins TRBV19 to TRBJ1-2; D possibly corresponds to TRBD1 (6 bases). The ends were cut back, 3 bases at V and 7 bases at J, with 15 bases in the middle. Germline assignment: CDR1 LNHDA and CDR2 SQIVND (reference sequence). This CDR3 spans 14 amino acids. The CDR3 spells CASSMPAGAGGYTF. The CDR3 coding sequence is TGTGCCAGTAGTATGCCGGCAGGGGCTGGTGGCTACACCTTC.

The rearrangement links TRBV9 to TRBJ2-7; D call uncertain. Trimming stripped 0 bases from V and 6 bases from J, with 10 bases between. The CDR3 extends over 13 amino acids. Germline CDR1 and CDR2: SGDLS and YYNGEE. CDR3 nucleotide sequence: TGTGCCAGCAGCGTAGATCCCCTTGGCGAGCAGTACTTC. Encoded protein: CASSVDPLGEQYF.

About this clone itself: At one boundary the junction diverges from the germline segment, which might be a read error. CDR3 coding DNA: TGTGCCTGGAGTGGAAGTGGTGGTGGAAACAACATATATTTT. It specifies CAWSGSGGGNNIYF. This chain uses TRBV30 with TRBJ1-3; D is unclear. Germline CDR1 is GTSNPN and CDR2 is SVGIG (reference sequence). The CDR3 has 14 amino acids.

The chain has TRBV5-1 and TRBJ1-1, with TRBD1 matching 7 bases. V lost 1 base, J lost 1 base, and 7 bases stayed unmatched. CDR3 size: 16 residues. Germline V gene lookup returns CDR1 SGHRS and CDR2 YFSETQ. CDR3 bases: TGCGCCAGCAGCTTGAATGGGAAGGGGGCGAACACTGAAGCTTTCTTT. This sequence encodes CASSLNGKGANTEAFF.

The chain employs TRBV30 and TRBJ1-2; 9 nucleotides align to TRBD1. This CDR3 region has 14 residues. Germline loops: CDR1 GTSNPN, CDR2 SVGIG (reference sequence). J was trimmed by 7 bases and V by 4 bases; bases with no gene match: 10. DNA for the CDR3: TGTGCCTGGACCCCGGGACAGGGCCCGGTTGGCTACACCTTC. The encoded protein is CAWTPGQGPVGYTF.

The V gene is TRBV7-6, the J gene TRBJ1-6; no firm D call. This CDR3 has 16 amino acids. Deletions cut 0 bases from V and 2 bases from J, with 8 bases between. Looked up from germline, CDR1 is SGHVS and CDR2 is FNYEAQ. The CDR3 loop reads CASSLAGIAYNSPLHF. The DNA of the CDR3 is TGTGCCAGCAGCTTAGCAGGGATCGCCTATAATTCACCCCTCCACTTT. Full variable domain (outside the CDR3, taken from reference TRBV7-6 and TRBJ1-6): GAGVSQSPRYKVTKRGQDVALRCDPISGHVSLYWYRQALGQGPEFLTYFNYEAQQDKSGLPNDRFSAERPEGSISTLTIQRTEQRDSAMYRCASSLAGIAYNSPLHFGNGTRLTVT.

The CDR3 loop is CASSSSGSVRGVDYEQYF. The DNA for the CDR3 is TGTGCCAGCAGCTCCTCGGGGAGTGTTCGGGGAGTGGACTACGAGCAGTACTTC. The chain joins TRBV21-1 to TRBJ2-7; TRBD2 is the table's D call and was not checked against the DNA. TRBV21-1 is deemed a pseudogene. CDR3 length: 18 amino acids.

This sequence joins TRBV9 and TRBJ2-5, with 13 positions matching TRBD2. This CDR3 has 17 amino acids. V shed 3 bases and J 4 bases; nucleotides not matched to a gene: 9. Germline V lookup: CDR1 SGDLS, CDR2 YYNGEE. DNA of the CDR3: TGTGCCAGCAGCGCCGGACTAGCGGGAGAGGGCGTAGAGACCCAGTACTTC. Its translation is CASSAGLAGEGVETQYF.

This clone has just one count. The chain is built from TRBV19 and TRBJ2-4; TRBD1 might be the D (6 bases). The germline V gene has CDR1 LNHDA and CDR2 SQIVND (reference sequence). V shed 7 bases and J shed 0 bases, with 7 bases lying between them. The CDR3 runs 13 residues. The CDR3 region has the DNA TGTGCCAGTATGGGGGCAGCCAAAAACATTCAGTACTTC. This sequence encodes CASMGAAKNIQYF.

V and J are TRBV7-7 and TRBJ2-2; TRBD1 aligns across 7 bases. The trim removed 5 bases at V and 1 base at J, leaving 4 bases unmatched. The germline gives CDR1 SSHAT, CDR2 FNYEAQ (reference sequence). The CDR3 loop spans 15 amino acids. CDR3 nucleotides: TGTGCCAGCAGCCCACGGACAGGGAACACCGGGGAGCTGTTTTTT. This encodes CASSPRTGNTGELFF.